Below, 14 T cell receptor beta chains from the same sample are listed, as sequenced in a study of CD8+ T cells in alopecia areata. Sequencing templates came from extracted RNA that was reverse transcribed into cDNA. TCRdb's table, derived via immunoSEQ multiplex PCR, lists solely in-frame clones and lacks some. This sample has 120,000 to 150,000 clones, with more than 85% found just once. Described treatment: oral pan-JAK inhibitor, 5-10 mg twice daily. The input for sequencing was CD8+ T cells sorted from blood, taken at week 4, from a patient treated with tofacitinib. The source is a human donor with alopecia areata.

The CDR3, as DNA: TGTGCCAGCAGCCCGCCGAATGCAGATACGCAGTATTTT. It specifies CASSPPNADTQYF. This rearrangement joins TRBV13 to TRBJ2-3; D gene unclear. The germline gives CDR1 PRHDT, CDR2 FYEKMQ (reference sequence). The CDR3 extends over 13 amino acids. The V and J ends lost 5 bases and 4 bases respectively, with 10 bases between them.

This chain connects TRBV7-9 to TRBJ2-7; D gene uncertain. V dropped 5 bases and J dropped 2 bases, with 16 bases sitting between them. The CDR3 is 15 amino acids. Germline CDR1 reads SEHNR; CDR2 reads FQNEAQ (reference sequence). CDR3 sequence (DNA): TGTGCCAGCAGCCTAAGCGCGTCCTCGACCTACGAGCAGTACTTC. Protein product: CASSLSASSTYEQYF.

About this clone itself: This CDR3 is also generated by other DNA sequences in the sample. The chain employs TRBV29-1 and TRBJ1-2; D gene ambiguous. The CDR3 is 18 amino acids. CDR1 is SQVTM, CDR2 ANQGSEA, per germline. V lost 2 bases and J 0 bases, leaving 22 bases between the germline ends. The CDR3 region is CSVESWSGKGAPNYGYTF. DNA for the CDR3: TGCAGCGTTGAAAGTTGGTCGGGGAAGGGAGCGCCTAACTATGGCTACACCTTC.

This chain connects TRBV27 to TRBJ1-1; the match to TRBD1 covers 11 bases. The V segment lost 2 bases and the J segment 7 bases; nucleotides outside the gene matches: 6. Germline CDR1 and CDR2: MNHEY and SMNVEV (reference sequence). The CDR3 is 15 amino acids. The chain's CDR3 is CASSLILGQGVEAFF. CDR3 sequence (DNA): TGTGCCAGCAGTTTAATCTTGGGACAGGGGGTTGAAGCTTTCTTT.

V usage is TRBV30 and J usage is TRBJ2-7; 10 bases align to TRBD2. Germline CDR1 GTSNPN, CDR2 SVGIG (reference sequence). The CDR3 consists of 15 residues. With 0 bases clipped from V and 3 bases from J, the junction kept 5 bases outside the gene matches. The CDR3 nucleotides read TGTGCCTGGAGTGTTACTAGCGGGGCGAACTACGAGCAGTACTTC. This codes for CAWSVTSGANYEQYF.

CDR3 DNA sequence: TGCGCCAGCAGCCCGGGACAGCTGAACACTGAAGCTTTCTTT. This codes for CASSPGQLNTEAFF. The chain recombines TRBV4-1 with TRBJ1-1, with 7 nucleotides matching TRBD1. V lost 4 bases to trimming and J lost 0 bases; unmatched junction nucleotides: 2. The germline V gene has CDR1 MGHRA and CDR2 YSYEKL. The CDR3 has 14 residues.

A note on this clone: Other DNA variants within this sample encode the same CDR3. This sequence joins TRBV10-2 and TRBJ2-7, with unresolved D. Trimming left V 4 bases short and J 1 base short, with 2 bases between. Germline CDR1 and CDR2: WSHSY and SAAADI. The CDR3 loop spans 11 amino acids. The chain's CDR3 is CASSVSYEQYF. CDR3 nucleotide sequence: TGCGCCAGCAGTGTATCCTACGAGCAGTACTTC.

The gene calls are TRBV7-8 and TRBJ2-7; D unclear. Germline V lookup: CDR1 SGHVS, CDR2 FQNEAQ. This CDR3 contains 14 residues. The V end lost 5 bases, the J end lost 0 bases, and 11 bases lay between the germline ends. CDR3 protein: CASSQTESSYEQYF. CDR3 in DNA: TGTGCCAGCAGCCAAACAGAGAGCTCCTACGAGCAGTACTTC. Full variable domain (outside the CDR3, taken from reference TRBV7-8 and TRBJ2-7): GAGVSQSPRYKVAKRGQDVALRCDPISGHVSLFWYQQALGQGPEFLTYFQNEAQLDKSGLPSDRFFAERPEGSVSTLKIQRTQQEDSAVYLCASSQTESSYEQYFGPGTRLTVT.

This clone is a singleton in its sample. V gene TRBV7-9 combines with J gene TRBJ1-5, with 7 nucleotides matching TRBD1. After removal of 5 bases from V and 5 bases from J, the junction contained 9 bases not matched to a gene. CDR3 length equals 15 residues. Germline CDR1 SEHNR, CDR2 FQNEAQ (reference sequence). DNA of the CDR3: TGTGCCAGCAGCCCTCGGGGGCAGGGGGATCAGCCCCAGCATTTT. Its protein product is CASSPRGQGDQPQHF.

The genes are TRBV5-1 and TRBJ2-7, with TRBD1 identical over 7 bases. The V gene's germline CDR1 is SGHRS and CDR2 YFSETQ. The CDR3 runs to 14 residues. The J segment lost 2 bases and the V segment lost 5 bases, leaving 7 bases of the junction unmatched. The CDR3 region is CASRSGTATYEQYF. CDR3 bases: TGCGCCAGCAGGTCCGGGACAGCCACCTACGAGCAGTACTTC.

The chain links TRBV7-8 to TRBJ2-7; 9 nucleotides line up with TRBD1. V dropped 4 bases and J dropped 1; count of bases not matched to a gene: 5. The germline V gene encodes CDR1 SGHVS and CDR2 FQNEAQ. CDR3 length: 15 residues. CDR3 DNA: TGTGCCAGCAGCTGGACAGGGGTGCGGTCCTACGAGCAGTACTTC. Translation gives CASSWTGVRSYEQYF.

This clone was seen only a few times. The chain carries TRBV29-1 and TRBJ2-1, with D perhaps being TRBD1 or TRBD2 (6 bases each). CDR1 SQVTM and CDR2 ANQGSEA come from the germline V gene. V was shortened by 3 bases and J by 6 bases, with 9 bases between the two germline ends. The CDR3 is 12 amino acids. The CDR3 protein is CSVDEGGNEQFF. CDR3 in DNA: TGCAGCGTTGATGAGGGGGGCAATGAGCAGTTCTTC.

The table lists this clone with a count of one. The chain couples TRBV4-1 to TRBJ2-2; maybe TRBD2 (5 bases). The V gene's germline CDR1 is MGHRA and CDR2 YSYEKL. V lost 8 bases, J lost 4 bases, and 14 bases lay in between. The CDR3 length is 14 residues. CDR3 amino acids: CASGRTSATGELFF. The CDR3 coding sequence is TGCGCCAGCGGGAGAACTAGTGCCACCGGGGAGCTGTTTTTT.

This chain uses TRBV7-8 with TRBJ2-4; D gene unclear. CDR3 length: 15 residues. Trimming removed 0 bases from V and 0 bases from J, with 6 bases in between. The germline CDR1 and CDR2 sequences are SGHVS and FQNEAQ. The CDR3 here is CASSLAGLAKNIQYF. The CDR3 DNA sequence: TGTGCCAGCAGCTTAGCGGGGTTAGCCAAAAACATTCAGTACTTC.